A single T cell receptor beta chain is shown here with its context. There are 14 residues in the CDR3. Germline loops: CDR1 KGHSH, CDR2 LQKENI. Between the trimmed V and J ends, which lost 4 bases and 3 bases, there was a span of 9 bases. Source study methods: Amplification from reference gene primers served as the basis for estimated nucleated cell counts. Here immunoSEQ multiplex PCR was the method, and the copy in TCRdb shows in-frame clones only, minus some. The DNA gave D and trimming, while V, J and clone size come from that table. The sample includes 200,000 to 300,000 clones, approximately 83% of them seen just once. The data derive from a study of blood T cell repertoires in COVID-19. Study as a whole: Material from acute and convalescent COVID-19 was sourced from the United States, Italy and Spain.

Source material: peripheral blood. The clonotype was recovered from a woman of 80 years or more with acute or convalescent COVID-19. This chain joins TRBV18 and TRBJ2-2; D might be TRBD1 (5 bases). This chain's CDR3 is CASSLTEDTGELFF. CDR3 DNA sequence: TGTGCCAGCTCACTGACAGAGGACACCGGGGAGCTGTTTTTT.